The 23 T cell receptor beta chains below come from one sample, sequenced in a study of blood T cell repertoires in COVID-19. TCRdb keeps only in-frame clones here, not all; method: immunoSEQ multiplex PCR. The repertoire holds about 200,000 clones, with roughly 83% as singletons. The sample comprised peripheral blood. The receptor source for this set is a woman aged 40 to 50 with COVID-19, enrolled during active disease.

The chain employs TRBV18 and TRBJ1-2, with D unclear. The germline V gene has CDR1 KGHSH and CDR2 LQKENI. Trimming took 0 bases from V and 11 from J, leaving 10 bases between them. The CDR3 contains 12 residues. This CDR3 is CASSPPAPGYTF. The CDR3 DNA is TGTGCCAGCTCACCACCAGCGCCGGGTTACACCTTC.

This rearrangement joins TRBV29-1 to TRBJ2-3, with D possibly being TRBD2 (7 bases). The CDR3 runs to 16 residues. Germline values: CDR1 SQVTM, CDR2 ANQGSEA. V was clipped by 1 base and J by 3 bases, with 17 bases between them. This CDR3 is CSVEGTGGGVTDTQYF. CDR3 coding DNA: TGCAGCGTTGAAGGCACGGGGGGCGGGGTAACAGATACGCAGTATTTT.

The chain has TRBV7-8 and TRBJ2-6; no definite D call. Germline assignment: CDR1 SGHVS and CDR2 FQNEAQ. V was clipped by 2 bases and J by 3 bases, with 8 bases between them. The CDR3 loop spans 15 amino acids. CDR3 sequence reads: CASSLQANGANVLTF. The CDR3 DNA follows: TGTGCCAGCAGCTTACAGGCGAATGGGGCCAACGTCCTGACTTTC.

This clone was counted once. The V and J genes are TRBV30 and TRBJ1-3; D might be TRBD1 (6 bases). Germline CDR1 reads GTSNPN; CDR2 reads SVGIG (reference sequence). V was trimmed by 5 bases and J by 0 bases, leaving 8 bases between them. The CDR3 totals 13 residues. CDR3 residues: CAWGQSSGNTIYF. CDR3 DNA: TGTGCCTGGGGACAGTCCTCTGGAAACACCATATATTTT.

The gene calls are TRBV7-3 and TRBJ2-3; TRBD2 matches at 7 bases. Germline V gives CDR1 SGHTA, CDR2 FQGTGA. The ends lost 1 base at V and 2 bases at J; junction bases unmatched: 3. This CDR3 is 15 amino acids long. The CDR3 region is CASSLNGGITDTQYF. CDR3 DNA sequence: TGTGCCAGCAGCTTAAACGGGGGGATCACAGATACGCAGTATTTT.

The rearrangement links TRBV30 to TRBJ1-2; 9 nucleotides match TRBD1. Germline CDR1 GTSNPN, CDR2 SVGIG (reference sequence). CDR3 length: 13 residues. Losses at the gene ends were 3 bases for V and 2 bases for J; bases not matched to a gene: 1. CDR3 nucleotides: TGTGCCTGGAGGGACAGGGGAAACTATGGCTACACCTTC. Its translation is CAWRDRGNYGYTF.

The chain's CDR3 is CASSPTGLNTEAFF. The CDR3 nucleotides are TGTGCCAGCAGCCCTACAGGGCTGAACACTGAAGCTTTCTTT. This rearrangement joins TRBV6-6 to TRBJ1-1, with D possibly TRBD1 on 6 matching bases. V shed 6 bases and J shed 0 bases, with 11 bases lying between them. Germline assignment: CDR1 MNHNY and CDR2 SVGAGI (reference sequence). The CDR3 runs 14 residues.

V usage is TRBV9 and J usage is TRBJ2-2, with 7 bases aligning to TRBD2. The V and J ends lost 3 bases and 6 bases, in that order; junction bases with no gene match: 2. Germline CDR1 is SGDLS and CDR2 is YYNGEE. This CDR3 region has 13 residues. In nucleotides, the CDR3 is TGTGCCAGCAGCGCTACTAGCGCCGGGGAGCTGTTTTTT. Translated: CASSATSAGELFF.

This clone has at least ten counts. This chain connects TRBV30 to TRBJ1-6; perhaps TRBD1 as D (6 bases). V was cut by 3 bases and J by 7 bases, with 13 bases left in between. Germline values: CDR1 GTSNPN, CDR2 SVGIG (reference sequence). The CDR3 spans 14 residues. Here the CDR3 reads CAWSYGQPNSPLHF. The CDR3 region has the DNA TGTGCCTGGAGCTACGGACAGCCAAATTCACCCCTCCACTTT.

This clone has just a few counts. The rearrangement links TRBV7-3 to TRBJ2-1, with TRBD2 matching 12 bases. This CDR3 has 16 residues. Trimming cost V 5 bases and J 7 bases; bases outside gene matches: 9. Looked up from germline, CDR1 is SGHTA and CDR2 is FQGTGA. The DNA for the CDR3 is TGTGCCAGCAGCACAACCCCCACTAGCGGGGGGAATGAGCAGTTCTTC. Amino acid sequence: CASSTTPTSGGNEQFF.

CDR3 sequence reads: CASSQPGQGVYEQYF. The CDR3 nucleotides read TGTGCCAGCAGCCAACCGGGACAGGGTGTGTACGAGCAGTACTTC. The rearrangement links TRBV3-1 (or the pseudogene TRBV3-2) to TRBJ2-7, with TRBD1 matching over 9 bases. There are 15 residues in the CDR3. Germline assignment: CDR1 LGHDT and CDR2 YNNKEL (reference sequence). After removal of 2 bases from V and 4 bases from J, the junction contained 6 bases not matched to a gene.

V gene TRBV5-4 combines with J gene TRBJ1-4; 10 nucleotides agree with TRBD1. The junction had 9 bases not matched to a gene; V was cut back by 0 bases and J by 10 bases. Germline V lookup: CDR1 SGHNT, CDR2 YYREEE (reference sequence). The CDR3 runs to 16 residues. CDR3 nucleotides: TGTGCCAGCAGCTTGGCCGGACAGGGGGGGGTGACAAAACTGTTTTTT. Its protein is CASSLAGQGGVTKLFF.

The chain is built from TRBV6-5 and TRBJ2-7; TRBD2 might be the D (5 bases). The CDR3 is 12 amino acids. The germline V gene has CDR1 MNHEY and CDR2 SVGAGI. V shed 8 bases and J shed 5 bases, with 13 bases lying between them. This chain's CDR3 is CASDLRGNEQYF. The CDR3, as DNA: TGTGCCAGCGACTTACGAGGGAACGAGCAGTACTTC.

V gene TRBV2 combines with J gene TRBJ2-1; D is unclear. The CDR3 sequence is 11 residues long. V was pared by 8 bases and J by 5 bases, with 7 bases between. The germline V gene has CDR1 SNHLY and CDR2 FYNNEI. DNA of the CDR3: TGTGCCAGCTCCGAGGACAATGAGCAGTTCTTC. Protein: CASSEDNEQFF.

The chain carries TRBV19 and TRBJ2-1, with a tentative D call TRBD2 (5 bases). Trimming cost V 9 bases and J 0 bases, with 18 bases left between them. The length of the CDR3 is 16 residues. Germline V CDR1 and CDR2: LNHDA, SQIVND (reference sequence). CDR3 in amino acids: CASEGTYPSSYNEQFF. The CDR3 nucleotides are TGTGCCAGCGAGGGTACTTACCCGAGCTCCTACAATGAGCAGTTCTTC. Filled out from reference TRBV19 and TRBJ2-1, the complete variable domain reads DGGITQSPKYLFRKEGQNVTLSCEQNLNHDAMYWYRQDPGQGLRLIYYSQIVNDFQKGDIAEGYSVSREKKESFPLTVTSAQKNPTAFYLCASEGTYPSSYNEQFFGPGTRLTVL.

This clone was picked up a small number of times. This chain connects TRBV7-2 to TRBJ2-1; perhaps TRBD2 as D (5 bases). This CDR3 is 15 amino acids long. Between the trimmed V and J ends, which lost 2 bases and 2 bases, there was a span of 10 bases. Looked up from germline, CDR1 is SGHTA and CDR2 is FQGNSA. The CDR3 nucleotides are TGTGCCAGCAGCTTAAGCCGAGGGACCTACAATGAGCAGTTCTTC. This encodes CASSLSRGTYNEQFF.

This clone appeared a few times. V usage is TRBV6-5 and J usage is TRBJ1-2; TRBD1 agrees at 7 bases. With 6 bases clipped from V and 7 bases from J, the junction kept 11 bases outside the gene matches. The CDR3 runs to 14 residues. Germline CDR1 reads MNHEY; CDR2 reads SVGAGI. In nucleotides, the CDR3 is TGTGCCAGCAGCCGGAGTAGGGGGCGCGGTGGCTACACCTTC. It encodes CASSRSRGRGGYTF.

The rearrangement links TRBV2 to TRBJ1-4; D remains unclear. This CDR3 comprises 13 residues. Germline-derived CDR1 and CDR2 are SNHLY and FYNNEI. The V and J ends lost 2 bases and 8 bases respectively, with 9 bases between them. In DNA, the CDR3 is TGTGCCAGCAGTGAATGGAGTGGGGAAAAACTGTTTTTT. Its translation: CASSEWSGEKLFF.

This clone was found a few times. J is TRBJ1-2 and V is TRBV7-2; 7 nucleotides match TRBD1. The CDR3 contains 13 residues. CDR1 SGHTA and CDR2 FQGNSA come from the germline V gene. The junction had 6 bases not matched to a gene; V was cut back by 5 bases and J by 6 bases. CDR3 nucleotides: TGTGCCAGCAGCCCACAGGGGTATAATGGCTACACCTTC. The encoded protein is CASSPQGYNGYTF.

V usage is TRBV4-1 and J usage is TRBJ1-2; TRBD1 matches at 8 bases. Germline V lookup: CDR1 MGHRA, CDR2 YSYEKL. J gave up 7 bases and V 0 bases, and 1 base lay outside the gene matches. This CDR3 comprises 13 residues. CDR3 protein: CASSQEGTGGYTF. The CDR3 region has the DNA TGCGCCAGCAGCCAAGAGGGGACAGGTGGCTACACCTTC.

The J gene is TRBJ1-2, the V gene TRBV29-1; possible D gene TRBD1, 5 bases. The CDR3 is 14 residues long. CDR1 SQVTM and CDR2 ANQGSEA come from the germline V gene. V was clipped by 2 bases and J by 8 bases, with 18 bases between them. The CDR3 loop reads CSVESPSRGGGYTF. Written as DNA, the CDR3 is TGCAGCGTTGAATCCCCGAGCCGGGGGGGAGGCTACACCTTC.

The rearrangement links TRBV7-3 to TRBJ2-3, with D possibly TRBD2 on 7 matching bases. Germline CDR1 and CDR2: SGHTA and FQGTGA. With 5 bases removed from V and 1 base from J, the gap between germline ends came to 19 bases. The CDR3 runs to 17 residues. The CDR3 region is CASSPGLGGRGTDTQYF. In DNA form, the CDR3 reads TGTGCCAGCAGCCCCGGGCTCGGGGGGCGGGGCACAGATACGCAGTATTTT.

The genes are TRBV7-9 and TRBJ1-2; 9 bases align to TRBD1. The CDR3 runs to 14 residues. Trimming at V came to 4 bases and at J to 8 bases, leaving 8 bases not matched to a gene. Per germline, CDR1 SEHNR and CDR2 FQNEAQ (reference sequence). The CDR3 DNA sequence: TGTGCCAGCAGCTCATCTACAGGGGGCGCGGGCTACACCTTC. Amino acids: CASSSSTGGAGYTF.